In its sample, the clone carrying this T cell receptor (beta chain) was seen once. The CDR3 runs 14 residues. Germline values: CDR1 MNHEY, CDR2 SVGAGI. V was clipped by 5 bases and J by 3 bases; unmatched bases: 5. Profiling relied on immunoSEQ multiplex PCR, and the TCRdb table lists in-frame clones only, not all of them. The repertoire holds about 200,000 clones, over 75% seen once, with around 5.4% in the top ten. This sample was taken from a study of blood T cell repertoires in COVID-19. In the study overall: Some COVID-19 samples were acute and others convalescent; all came from the United States, Italy and Spain.

The chain joins TRBV6-5 to TRBJ1-1; TRBD1 agrees at 8 bases. The TCR sequence derives from a human donor in a cohort sampled during active COVID-19. The sample was peripheral blood. The CDR3 here is CASSIRQGHTEAFF. CDR3 coding DNA: TGTGCCAGCAGTATTAGACAGGGGCACACTGAAGCTTTCTTT.